The 21 T cell receptor beta chains below were found in one sample sequenced in a study of T-cell memory formation after mild COVID-19 (dated by TCRdb to the early 2020s). Receptors were amplified or captured by 5' RACE. The reads were generated on an Illumina NovaSeq 6000. Using fastp trimming at Q25 and MiXCR clonotype assembly, TCRdb reanalyzed the public sequencing data and kept in-frame beta chains. Each record represents a unique CDR3 protein, reported with the most common genes and DNA among its rows. In this sample the table shows some 120,000 distinct CDR3 sequences, approximately 16% of which occur a single time. The top ten clonotypes cover more than 11% of the sample. What was sequenced was PBMCs or a T cell subset sorted from them (not recorded which). The receptors stem from an adult woman who had mild COVID-19 (a few samples of this study predate the infection). The sample titles of this study are shuffled in the database, so cell type and time point are left out; the donor was told from shared clones.

The chain is built from TRBV11-2 and TRBJ2-7, with 11 bases fitting TRBD2. Losses at the gene ends were 1 base for V and 2 bases for J; bases not matched to a gene: 7. The CDR3 has 17 amino acids. Germline-derived CDR1 and CDR2 are SGHAT and FQNNGV. CDR3 protein: CASSLGVLAGGTYEQYF. Written as DNA, the CDR3 is TGTGCCAGCAGCTTAGGGGTGCTAGCGGGAGGCACCTACGAGCAGTACTTC.

The chain combines TRBV5-1 with TRBJ2-3; 9 bases are shared with TRBD2. With V trimmed by 4 bases and J by 3 bases, 6 bases remained unmatched. CDR1 SGHRS and CDR2 YFSETQ come from the germline V gene. CDR3 length: 15 residues. This CDR3 is CASSQAGLATDTQYF. The CDR3 nucleotides are TGCGCCAGCAGCCAAGCGGGACTAGCTACAGATACGCAGTATTTT.

This chain joins TRBV3-1 and TRBJ1-3; D is uncertain. The CDR3 runs to 14 residues. CDR1 is LGHDT and CDR2 is YNNKEL in the germline V gene (reference sequence). V was trimmed by 1 base and J by 0 bases, leaving 4 bases between them. The CDR3, as DNA: TGTGCCAGCAGCCAAGCTGCCTCTGGAAACACCATATATTTT. Protein: CASSQAASGNTIYF.

This clonotype has more than one count but fewer than ten. Sequence at one end of the junction differs from germline and may be a read error. V is TRBV4-3 and J is TRBJ1-6, with D possibly TRBD1 on 5 matching bases. This CDR3 has 14 residues. The germline gives CDR1 LGHNA, CDR2 YSLEER. CDR3 sequence: CASSHGTYNSPLHF. CDR3 DNA: TGCGCCAGCAGCCACGGGACCTACAATTCACCCCTCCACTTT.

The chain has TRBV7-2 and TRBJ1-4; tentative D call: TRBD1 (5 bases). Trimming pared 1 base from V and 5 bases from J, leaving 8 bases between. Germline CDR1 and CDR2: SGHTA and FQGNSA. This CDR3 comprises 14 residues. CDR3 bases: TGTGCCAGCAGCTTAGGGGGGGGAAATGAAAAACTGTTTTTT. Translation: CASSLGGGNEKLFF.

This clonotype was found a few times. The chain couples TRBV30 to TRBJ1-1; D is ambiguous. The CDR3 runs 14 residues. V was cut by 2 bases and J by 5 bases, with 15 bases left in between. From germline, CDR1 is GTSNPN and CDR2 SVGIG (reference sequence). CDR3 loop: CAWSLAPRRTEAFF. CDR3 bases: TGTGCCTGGAGTCTGGCGCCCCGTCGGACTGAAGCTTTCTTT.

The rearrangement links TRBV5-1 to TRBJ2-7; D is tentatively TRBD1 or TRBD2 (6 bases each). This CDR3 contains 15 residues. V lost 7 bases to trimming and J lost 2 bases, with 19 bases between them. Germline V gives CDR1 SGHRS, CDR2 YFSETQ. The CDR3 nucleotides read TGCGCCAGCCAATCCGAAATTGGGGGGCCCTACGAGCAGTACTTC. It yields the protein CASQSEIGGPYEQYF.

The sample holds a few counts of this clonotype. The rearrangement joins TRBV12-3 or TRBV12-4 to TRBJ1-1; TRBD1 is a possible D gene (5 bases). The germline V and J ends were trimmed by 3 bases and 7 bases, with 15 bases remaining between them. The CDR3 consists of 14 residues. The CDR3 DNA is TGTGCCAGCAGTTTCGAGGTTCGGGGGGTTGAAGCTTTCTTT. This sequence encodes CASSFEVRGVEAFF.

This clonotype was recorded a few times. The chain recombines TRBV7-9 with TRBJ2-5; no firm D call. Germline V lookup: CDR1 SEHNR, CDR2 FQNEAQ (reference sequence). V dropped 2 bases and J dropped 5 bases, with 3 bases sitting between them. This CDR3 is built from 11 residues. The CDR3 DNA reads TGTGCCAGCAGCTTAATTGAGACCCAGTACTTC. It codes for CASSLIETQYF.

There are a few counts of this clonotype. The gene calls are TRBV12-3 or TRBV12-4 and TRBJ2-2; 7 bases align to TRBD2. CDR3 length: 14 residues. V trimming: 9 bases; J trimming: 4 bases; junction bases outside the gene matches: 8. DNA of the CDR3: TGTGCCAGTCTTAGCGGGCTTCCCACCGGGGAGCTGTTTTTT. Its translation is CASLSGLPTGELFF.

This clonotype was observed a few times. The V and J genes are TRBV5-6 and TRBJ2-7; 7 bases are a match to TRBD2. CDR3 length: 15 amino acids. After removal of 3 bases from V and 3 bases from J, the junction contained 9 bases not matched to a gene. Looked up from germline, CDR1 is SGHDT and CDR2 is YYEEEE. The CDR3 reads CASSWAGGGSYEQYF. Here the CDR3 DNA reads TGTGCCAGCAGCTGGGCCGGCGGCGGGAGCTACGAGCAGTACTTC. Based on the CDR3 plus reference TRBV5-6 and TRBJ2-7, the full variable domain is DAGVTQSPTHLIKTRGQQVTLRCSPKSGHDTVSWYQQALGQGPQFIFQYYEEEERQRGNFPDRFSGHQFPNYSSELNVNALLLGDSALYLCASSWAGGGSYEQYFGPGTRLTVT.

The chain links TRBV25-1 to TRBJ2-1; D ambiguous. With 2 bases removed from V and 2 bases from J, the gap between germline ends came to 16 bases. Germline V gives CDR1 MGHDK, CDR2 SYGVNS. The CDR3 loop spans 17 amino acids. In DNA, the CDR3 is TGTGCCAGCAGTGAACATTTCGTAGGGCTGGCCTACAATGAGCAGTTCTTC. This gives the protein CASSEHFVGLAYNEQFF.

This clonotype was seen only a few times. The chain joins TRBV5-6 to TRBJ2-2, with 10 bases matching TRBD2. Germline lookup yields CDR1 SGHDT and CDR2 YYEEEE. After removal of 4 bases from V and 5 bases from J, the junction contained 8 bases not matched to a gene. This CDR3 comprises 16 residues. The CDR3 loop is CASSLSSGRSTGELFF. The CDR3 nucleotides are TGTGCCAGCAGCCTTTCTAGCGGGAGATCGACCGGGGAGCTGTTTTTT. Using reference TRBV5-6 and TRBJ2-2 for the parts outside the CDR3, the full variable domain is DAGVTQSPTHLIKTRGQQVTLRCSPKSGHDTVSWYQQALGQGPQFIFQYYEEEERQRGNFPDRFSGHQFPNYSSELNVNALLLGDSALYLCASSLSSGRSTGELFFGEGSRLTVL.

For the CDR3, the DNA is TGCAGCGTTGATGGGACTAGCGGAAACACAGATACGCAGTATTTT. Translated: CSVDGTSGNTDTQYF. The gene calls are TRBV29-1 and TRBJ2-3; 11 nucleotides match TRBD2. J lost 2 bases, V lost 3 bases, and 4 bases had no gene match. Germline CDR1 is SQVTM and CDR2 is ANQGSEA. CDR3 length equals 15 residues.

CDR3 in amino acids: CASSLSLVGGTQYF. The CDR3, as DNA: TGTGCCAGCAGCTTATCCCTAGTGGGCGGGACCCAGTACTTC. This chain uses TRBV11-1 with TRBJ2-5; D is undetermined. This CDR3 is 14 amino acids long. The V end was cut by 2 bases, the J end by 7 bases, with 14 bases between. Germline lookup yields CDR1 SGHAT and CDR2 FQDESV (reference sequence).

This clonotype turned up a few times. V is TRBV10-2 and J is TRBJ2-1; TRBD1 or TRBD2 may be the D gene (5 bases each). This CDR3 has 12 residues. The V end was cut by 4 bases, the J end by 10 bases, with 11 bases between. The germline V gene has CDR1 WSHSY and CDR2 SAAADI. The CDR3 DNA reads as TGCGCCAGCAGTGGAACCGGGGCGGAGCAGTTCTTC. It specifies CASSGTGAEQFF.

The chain combines TRBV7-9 with TRBJ2-5; 10 positions match TRBD1. The germline V gene has CDR1 SEHNR and CDR2 FQNEAQ (reference sequence). V dropped 0 bases and J dropped 5; count of bases not matched to a gene: 0. CDR3 length equals 14 residues. Written as DNA, the CDR3 is TGTGCCAGCAGCTTAGCGGGACAGGGGGAGACCCAGTACTTC. This sequence encodes CASSLAGQGETQYF.

The rearrangement uses TRBV4-1 and TRBJ1-5, with a tentative D call TRBD1 (5 bases). The CDR3 length is 15 residues. CDR1 is MGHRA, CDR2 YSYEKL, per germline. Trimming removed 6 bases from V and 1 base from J, with 13 bases in between. The CDR3 loop is CASSRVQASNQPQHF. For the CDR3, the DNA is TGCGCCAGCAGTCGCGTACAGGCCAGCAATCAGCCCCAGCATTTT.

V usage is TRBV12-3 or TRBV12-4 and J usage is TRBJ2-1, with 10 bases matching TRBD2. The V gene end was trimmed by 6 bases and the J gene end by 7 bases; junction bases not matched to a gene: 9. The CDR3 sequence is 15 residues long. CDR3 nucleotides: TGTGCCAGCAGGGAAGCGGGAGGGGGTTCTAATGAGCAGTTCTTC. It specifies CASREAGGGSNEQFF.

This rearrangement joins TRBV18 to TRBJ2-7; D uncertain. This CDR3 is 16 amino acids long. From germline, CDR1 is KGHSH and CDR2 LQKENI. V gave up 3 bases and J gave up 1 base, with 16 bases separating them. CDR3 bases: TGTGCCAGCTCACCCGAGGCTCTTGGGCGTTCCTACGAGCAGTACTTC. Residues: CASSPEALGRSYEQYF.

Only a few counts were recorded for this clonotype. CDR3 loop: CASSLGGFEEQFF. Here the CDR3 DNA reads TGTGCCAGCAGCTTAGGTGGTTTCGAGGAGCAGTTCTTC. The rearrangement joins TRBV7-3 to TRBJ2-1; D remains ambiguous. The germline V gene has CDR1 SGHTA and CDR2 FQGTGA. V was pared by 2 bases and J by 10 bases, with 12 bases between. This CDR3 region has 13 residues.